This T cell receptor beta chain was obtained from a study of cytomegalovirus exposure and HLA in healthy donors. Background on the study: Roughly 80 million unique TCRs from HLA-typed donors made up an early data release.

This clone was counted between two and nine times. The target antigen is unknown. General study results and limits: Later analysis demonstrated an association between a missense DCLRE1C variant and TCR beta V- and J-gene trimming.

Per the germline V gene, CDR1 is MDHEN and CDR2 is SYDVKM. The CDR3 totals 14 residues. J gave up 3 bases and V 3 bases, and 3 bases lay outside the gene matches. Use of 60 Vbeta and 13 Jbeta primers characterized the PCR. Using immunoSEQ multiplex PCR, the repertoire was profiled, and TCRdb retains in-frame clones only, with some absent. The data contain 70,000 to 100,000 clones, roughly two thirds of them singletons. The rearrangement joins TRBV28 to TRBJ2-3; TRBD1 matches at 7 bases. What was sequenced was PBMCs. The source of this sequence is a woman aged 45-65 years in good health and CMV-seropositive. The CDR3 protein is CASSFLQGTDTQYF. In nucleotides, the CDR3 is TGTGCCAGCAGTTTCTTACAGGGGACAGATACGCAGTATTTT.